These T cell receptor beta chains were read from a single sample in a study of T-cell reconstitution after alpha-beta-depleted transplantation in children. TCRdb redid the calling of the PCR reads with MiXCR, one entry per CDR3 protein. The sample has around 500,000 distinct CDR3 sequences; approximately 12% are singletons. The source was PBMCs from the stem cell graft donor, collected from the stem cell graft. Receptor source: a human donor who donated a stem cell graft to a child with combined immunodeficiency. The CDR3 runs from the conserved cysteine through the conserved F or W. The order of the fields is J gene, D gene, clone size, V gene, CDR3 DNA, CDR3 protein. The D gene is left open where the match is weak. Clone size is shown for a subset of rows, as once, few, many or a class of expanded clone.

>TRBJ2-7|.|.|TRBV5-6
TGTGCCAGCAGCTTTTTCGGACAAGATACCTACGAGCAGTACTTC
CASSFFGQDTYEQYF
>TRBJ2-1|TRBD1|few|TRBV5-6
TGTGCCAGCAGCTTGCTTTCAGGGGGATTGCATGAGCAGTTCTTC
CASSLLSGGLHEQFF
>TRBJ2-6|TRBD1|few|TRBV6-2/TRBV6-3
TGTGCCACACTTCTTCCGGGACAGGGGGTCGCCGGGGCCAACGTCCTGACTTTC
CATLLPGQGVAGANVLTF
>TRBJ1-1|.|many|TRBV12-3/TRBV12-4
TGTGCCAGCAGCCGAGGACAGCCCACTGAAGCTTTCTTT
CASSRGQPTEAFF
>TRBJ2-7|.|many|TRBV12-3/TRBV12-4
TGTGCCAGCAGTTTAGCGTTAGCCAGCGAGCAGTACTTC
CASSLALASEQYF
>TRBJ2-3|.|.|TRBV7-3
TGTGCCAGCAGCCGCCGACTAGTCACAGATACGCAGTATTTT
CASSRRLVTDTQYF
>TRBJ2-1|TRBD1|many|TRBV7-8
TGTGCCAGCAGCTTCCTCAGGGGGCATGGGTACAATGAGCAGTTCTTC
CASSFLRGHGYNEQFF
>TRBJ2-3|TRBD2|few|TRBV29-1
TGCAGCGTAGCACACCGACTAGCGACAGATACGCAGTATTTT
CSVAHRLATDTQYF
>TRBJ2-1|.|many|TRBV9
TGTGCCAGCAGCGTAGTTGAGGTGGGGGACAATGAGCAGTTCTTC
CASSVVEVGDNEQFF
>TRBJ2-1|.|.|TRBV5-6
TGTGCCAGCAACTCTAGGAAGAGCTCCTACAATGAGCAGTTCTTC
CASNSRKSSYNEQFF
>TRBJ1-5|.|many|TRBV9
TGTGCCAGCAGCGCAACGGGGGCTCAGCCCCAGCATTTT
CASSATGAQPQHF
>TRBJ2-7|TRBD1|once|TRBV14
TGTGCCAGCAGCCAAAGGACAGGGAGTGTCTACGAGCATTACTTC
CASSQRTGSVYEHYF
>TRBJ2-6|.|.|TRBV18
TGTGCCAGCTCACCACAGGGGGGACTGATTTCTGGGGCCAACGTCCTGACTTTC
CASSPQGGLISGANVLTF
>TRBJ2-1|.|.|TRBV4-3
TGCGCCAGCAGCCAAGCTCCGTCACAGGTCTACAATGAGCAGTTCTTC
CASSQAPSQVYNEQFF
>TRBJ2-1|.|.|TRBV9
TGTGCCAGCAGCGTAGAGGGTAGGGGCTACAATGAGCAGTTCTTC
CASSVEGRGYNEQFF
>TRBJ2-1|TRBD2|few|TRBV30
TGTGCCTGGAGTGCGACCGGGACTAGCGGTTACAATGAGCAGTTCTTC
CAWSATGTSGYNEQFF
>TRBJ2-3|TRBD2|few|TRBV5-1
TGCGCCAGCAGCTTGCGGACTAGCGGGGGGTATTTCTCAGATACGCAGTATTTT
CASSLRTSGGYFSDTQYF
>TRBJ2-7|TRBD1|.|TRBV4-3
TGCGCCAGCAGCCCAGGACAGGGTAGAGAAAACGAGCAGTACTTC
CASSPGQGRENEQYF
>TRBJ2-7|.|many|TRBV25-1
TGTGCCAGCACCGACAGATACGAGCAGTACTTC
CASTDRYEQYF
>TRBJ2-4|.|few|TRBV12-3/TRBV12-4
TGTGCCAGCAGTTTACGTGGGGTTTTGAACATTCAGTACTTC
CASSLRGVLNIQYF
>TRBJ1-2|.|few|TRBV15
TGTGCCACCAGCAGAGTAGGGAACTATGGCTACACCTTC
CATSRVGNYGYTF
>TRBJ1-2|.|many|TRBV29-1
TGCAGCGTTGAAAAGGGCAGGGACTATGGCTACACCTTC
CSVEKGRDYGYTF
>TRBJ2-2|.|.|TRBV4-2
TGTGCCAGCAGCCAAGTCCTAGCCTCCGGGGAGCTGTTTTTT
CASSQVLASGELFF
>TRBJ2-5|.|.|TRBV3-1
TGTGCCAGCAGCCAAGGTCGACAGTGGGGGACCCAGTACTTC
CASSQGRQWGTQYF
>TRBJ2-1|TRBD2|few|TRBV4-3
TGCGCCAGCAGCCAAGGGACTAGCGGGAGTTACAATGAGCAGTTCTTC
CASSQGTSGSYNEQFF
>TRBJ2-3|TRBD1|many|TRBV24-1
TGTGCCACCAGTGACTACAGGGGGCGAGATACGCAGTATTTT
CATSDYRGRDTQYF
>TRBJ2-1|.|many|TRBV7-9
TGTGCCAGCAGCTTAGTTCGGTCCCCCTACAATGAGCAGTTCTTC
CASSLVRSPYNEQFF
>TRBJ1-5|.|.|TRBV15
TGTGCCACCAGCAGGGTGTCGGGGGATCAGCCCCAGCATTTT
CATSRVSGDQPQHF
>TRBJ2-1|.|.|TRBV12-3/TRBV12-4
TGTGCCAGTCGTCCTCGAGGCTATGAGCAGTTCTTC
CASRPRGYEQFF
>TRBJ2-3|TRBD2|.|TRBV6-5
TGTGCCAGCAGTTACCGCCCGGGACTAGCGCCGCAGTATTTT
CASSYRPGLAPQYF
>TRBJ2-3|TRBD2|many|TRBV11-2
TGTGCCAGCAGCTTAGAGGCTAGCGGGGGGGCAGGAACTAGCACAGATACGCAGTATTTT
CASSLEASGGAGTSTDTQYF
>TRBJ2-7|TRBD1|.|TRBV5-5
TGTGCCAGCAGCTTGGATCCTAGGGGGCCTCCGGCACGGTCGTTC
CASSLDPRGPPARSF
>TRBJ2-3|.|few|TRBV7-3
TGTGCCAGCAGCATACAGGGTTCAGATACGCAGTATTTT
CASSIQGSDTQYF
>TRBJ1-1|.|.|TRBV6-1
TGTGCCAGCAGAGCGTGGGGACAGAACACTGAAGCTTTCTTT
CASRAWGQNTEAFF
>TRBJ2-3|.|many|TRBV9
TGTGCCAGCAGCGTAGGCGGTACGCAGTATTTT
CASSVGGTQYF
>TRBJ2-3|.|few|TRBV6-4
TGTGCCAGCAGTGACCGTCTCGAGGGACGGCGTACAGATACGCAGTATTTT
CASSDRLEGRRTDTQYF
>TRBJ2-3|.|many|TRBV12-3/TRBV12-4
TGTGCCAGCAGTTCCACAGGGACTAGCACAGATACGCAGTATTTT
CASSSTGTSTDTQYF
>TRBJ1-6|.|.|TRBV9
TGTGCCAGCAGCGTAGAAACGGCAGATAATTCACCCCTCCACTTT
CASSVETADNSPLHF
>TRBJ1-1|TRBD1|.|TRBV6-1
TGTGCCAGCAGTGAACGCGGACAGGGTCTCCTCATGAACACTGAAGCTTTCTTT
CASSERGQGLLMNTEAFF
>TRBJ1-4|.|many|TRBV12-3/TRBV12-4
TGTGCCAGCAGTCCAGGGGAAAAACTGTTTTTT
CASSPGEKLFF
>TRBJ2-7|.|.|TRBV30
TGTGCCTGGAGTGCACAGGGTAAACACGAGCAGTACTTC
CAWSAQGKHEQYF
>TRBJ2-7|.|.|TRBV12-3/TRBV12-4
TGTGCCAGCAGTTTTTACGCTTCCTCGGGGGAGCAGTACTTC
CASSFYASSGEQYF
>TRBJ2-1|TRBD2|.|TRBV12-3/TRBV12-4
TGTGCCAGCAGTCTAGGCCCCGGGAGCGGGAGGCCCAATGAGCAGTTCTTC
CASSLGPGSGRPNEQFF
>TRBJ2-1|.|few|TRBV9
TGTGCCAGCAGCGTCTCGGGGAAAAGCTCCTACAATGAGCAGTTCTTC
CASSVSGKSSYNEQFF
>TRBJ2-1|TRBD1|many|TRBV10-3
TGTGCCATCAGGCCCGGGACAGGGATTGCCGATGAGCAGTTCTTC
CAIRPGTGIADEQFF
>TRBJ2-1|TRBD1|many|TRBV28
TGTGCCAGCAGTTTAAGGACAGGGGGATCAGAGCAGTTCTTC
CASSLRTGGSEQFF
>TRBJ2-2|.|many|TRBV6-2/TRBV6-3
TGTGCCAGCAGCCACGGCTGGGGCCAGGGCGGGGAGCTGTTTTTT
CASSHGWGQGGELFF
>TRBJ2-3|TRBD2|few|TRBV7-2
TGTGCCAGCAGCGCGGGACTAGCGGGAGACCCGCAGTATTTT
CASSAGLAGDPQYF
>TRBJ1-5|.|few|TRBV29-1
TGCAGCGTTGCCGCGGGGCCCGCAGGTCAGCCCCAGCATTTT
CSVAAGPAGQPQHF
>TRBJ2-2|TRBD2|many|TRBV6-2/TRBV6-3
TGTGCCAGCAGCCCCCGAAGTAGCGGGGGGGAGAACACCGGGGAGCTGTTTTTT
CASSPRSSGGENTGELFF
>TRBJ2-1|.|few|TRBV7-3
TGTGCCAGCAGGGACAGTGGGGGCAATGAGCAGTTCTTC
CASRDSGGNEQFF
>TRBJ2-2|.|few|TRBV6-1
TGTGCCAGCCGCCGGGCCCGGAGCACCGGGGAGCTGTTTTTT
CASRRARSTGELFF
>TRBJ2-7|.|few|TRBV29-1
TGCAGCGTTGAAGGGATCTACGAGCAGTACTTC
CSVEGIYEQYF
>TRBJ1-5|.|few|TRBV6-5
TGTGCCAGCAGATCAGGACAGCTAGCTCAGCCCCAGCATTTT
CASRSGQLAQPQHF
>TRBJ2-3|TRBD2|few|TRBV24-1
TGTGCCACCAGTGATCCAACGGGACTAGCGGGTTCTGCAGATACGCAGTATTTT
CATSDPTGLAGSADTQYF